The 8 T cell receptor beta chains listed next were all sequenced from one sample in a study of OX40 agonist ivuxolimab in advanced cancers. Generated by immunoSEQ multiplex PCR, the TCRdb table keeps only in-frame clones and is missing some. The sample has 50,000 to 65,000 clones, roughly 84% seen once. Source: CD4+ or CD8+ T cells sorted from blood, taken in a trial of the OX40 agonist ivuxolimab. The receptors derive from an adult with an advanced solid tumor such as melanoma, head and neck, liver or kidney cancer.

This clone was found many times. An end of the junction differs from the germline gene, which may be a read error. DNA of the CDR3: TGTGCCAGCAGCTTAGCGGTCAACAATGAAGCTTTCTTT. This gives the protein CASSLAVNNEAFF. This chain uses TRBV7-6 with TRBJ1-1; D gene unclear. The CDR3 loop spans 13 amino acids. Per the germline V gene, CDR1 is SGHVS and CDR2 is FNYEAQ.

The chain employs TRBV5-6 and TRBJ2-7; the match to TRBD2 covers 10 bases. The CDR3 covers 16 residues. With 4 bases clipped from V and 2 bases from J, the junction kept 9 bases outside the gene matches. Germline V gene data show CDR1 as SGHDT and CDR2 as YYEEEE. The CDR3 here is CASSPPTSGPPYEQYF. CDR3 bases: TGTGCCAGCAGCCCACCGACTAGCGGGCCTCCCTACGAGCAGTACTTC.

CDR3 protein: CASSERGNTEAFF. In DNA, the CDR3 is TGTGCCAGCAGTGAAAGAGGGAACACTGAAGCTTTCTTT. J is TRBJ1-1 and V is TRBV6-1; D uncertain. Trimming pared 2 bases from V and 1 base from J, leaving 5 bases between. The CDR3 sequence is 13 residues long. Per the germline V gene, CDR1 is MNHNS and CDR2 is SASEGT.

Written as DNA, the CDR3 is TGTGCCAGCAGCCCAGGGGGGGGTACCTACGAGCAGTACTTC. The encoded protein is CASSPGGGTYEQYF. This chain uses TRBV5-4 with TRBJ2-7; D possibly uses TRBD1 or TRBD2 (7 bases each). CDR1 SGHNT and CDR2 YYREEE come from the germline V gene (reference sequence). Trimming removed 4 bases at V and 2 bases at J, with 13 bases between. The CDR3 has 14 residues.

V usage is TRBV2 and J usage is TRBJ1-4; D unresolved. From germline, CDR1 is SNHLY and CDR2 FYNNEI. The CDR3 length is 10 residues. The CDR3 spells CVSTNEKLFF. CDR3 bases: TGTGTATCGACTAATGAAAAACTGTTTTTT.

The CDR3 reads CASSIGQGSSYEQYF. The CDR3 nucleotides read TGTGCCAGTAGTATAGGACAGGGTAGCTCCTACGAGCAGTACTTC. The chain uses TRBV19 and TRBJ2-7; 7 bases map to TRBD1. The germline CDR1 and CDR2 sequences are LNHDA and SQIVND (reference sequence). J lost 0 bases, V lost 1 base, and 3 bases had no gene match. The CDR3 totals 15 residues.

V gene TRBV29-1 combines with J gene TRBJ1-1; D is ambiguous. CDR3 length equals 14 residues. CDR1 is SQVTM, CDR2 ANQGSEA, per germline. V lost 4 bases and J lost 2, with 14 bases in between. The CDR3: CSVVRVPPNTEAFF. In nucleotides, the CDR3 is TGCAGCGTTGTAAGGGTTCCACCTAACACTGAAGCTTTCTTT.

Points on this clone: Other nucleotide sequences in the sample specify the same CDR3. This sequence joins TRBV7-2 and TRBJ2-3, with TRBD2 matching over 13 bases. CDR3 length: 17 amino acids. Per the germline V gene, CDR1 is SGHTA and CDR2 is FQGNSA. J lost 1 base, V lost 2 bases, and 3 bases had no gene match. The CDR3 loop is CASSLFGLAGGTDTQYF. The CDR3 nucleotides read TGTGCCAGCAGCTTATTTGGACTAGCGGGGGGCACAGATACGCAGTATTTT.